A single T cell receptor (beta chain) is shown here with its context. Its target antigen remains unknown. There are no base qualities to consult, and no much larger clone falls within one base. CDR1 KGHDR and CDR2 SFDVKD were looked up in the germline V gene. V is reduced by 2 bases and J by 4 bases, leaving a spacing of 5 bases between them. Measured from the cysteine to the phenylalanine, the CDR3 is 13 residues long. Just CDR3 DNA is preserved here, 39 bases in frame from base 1. TCRbeta CDR3 regions were amplified from genomic DNA by means of the immunoSEQ Assay, a bias-controlled multiplex PCR. Per the source publication's procedure: Nucleated cell counts per sample were estimated from amplification of reference gene primers within the assay. To quantify the absolute abundance of each unique TCRbeta CDR3 rearrangement, sequence reads were collapsed and filtered. For each sample, productive Simpson clonality was calculated as the square root of Simpson's diversity index across productive rearrangements. Sourced from immuneACCESS, this table was stored by TCRdb with only in-frame sequences that have V and J called. A share of the clones is absent; for the studies checked, an unresolved V gene accounts for under half, and the remainder has no known explanation. The V and J calls and clone size are taken from that table; D and trimming were inferred from the DNA. In all, the sample holds roughly 87,000 clones, and under 85% of those were seen once. Together, the top ten hold about 2% of the sample.

The record originates from a study of blood T cell repertoires in COVID-19 (TCRdb year 2020). Regarding the study in general: The collaborator samples originated in the United States, Italy and Spain and spanned the acute and convalescent phases of COVID-19. The prospective study material was composed of cDNA or gDNA derived from T cells, B-cell-depleted T cells, or PBMCs. The dataset comprised deeply sampled blood TCRbeta repertoires from subjects exposed to, actively infected with, or recovered from COVID-19. A freely available public database, intended as a resource for researchers studying the immune response to SARS-CoV-2, is where the repertoires were released. The samples were drawn from the first 160 participants of the ongoing ImmuneRACE study and from some 1,300 subjects provided by 6 global collaborators. The sample metadata nearly always contained a de-identified subject ID, COVID-19 status, age in years and sex. HLA class I and class II types, where available, came from metadata supplied by the sample provider rather than from assay-based typing.

Each collaborating institution followed its own protocols to collect whole blood in K2EDTA tubes. For TCRbeta analysis, collaborators shipped samples as frozen whole blood, isolated PBMCs, or DNA extracted from either of those sample types. Overall study results and their limits: The amount of clinical and demographic metadata varied by source and participant and was provided uncurated.

Sequences were obtained from peripheral blood. This receptor was identified in an older woman with acute or convalescent COVID-19. The V and J genes are TRBV24-1 and TRBJ2-1; the D gene remains uncertain. The CDR3: CATSDSNYNEQFF. The sequenced DNA is TGTGCCACCAGTGATTCCAATTACAATGAGCAGTTCTTC.